This passage covers 32 T cell receptor beta chains from one sample sequenced in a study of T cell changes during pregnancy in multiple sclerosis (dated by TCRdb to the late 2010s). The protocol used for the library was the immunoSEQ multiplex PCR assay. This immuneACCESS table, as held by TCRdb, lists in-frame sequences with V and J called but not all clones. Of the missing ones, under half trace to an unresolved V gene in checked studies; the others have no known cause. The sample table records over 25,000 clones; 90% of these occur just once. The ten biggest clones cover about 0.4% of the sample. The specimen was CD4+ T cells from peripheral blood mononuclear cells, collected in the second trimester of pregnancy. These receptors originate from a female donor in good health, enrolled as a control in a pregnancy study.

V is TRBV19 and J is TRBJ1-1, with 10 bases aligning to TRBD1. CDR1 is LNHDA, CDR2 SQIVND, per germline (reference sequence). The CDR3 consists of 14 residues. V lost 8 bases to trimming and J lost 3 bases; unmatched junction nucleotides: 6. The CDR3 coding sequence is TGTGCCAGTTGGACAGGGGGGGAGTACACTGAAGCTTTCTTT. Its protein product is CASWTGGEYTEAFF.

The chain has TRBV6-6 and TRBJ2-7; the match to TRBD2 covers 7 bases. Germline assignment: CDR1 MNHNY and CDR2 SVGAGI (reference sequence). V gave up 6 bases and J gave up 5 bases; unmatched junction bases: 10. The CDR3 runs 14 residues. CDR3 amino acids: CASRIGGGPNEQYF. The CDR3 DNA sequence: TGTGCCAGCAGGATTGGCGGGGGACCCAACGAGCAGTACTTC.

The rearrangement joins TRBV5-1 to TRBJ2-7; D is undetermined. This CDR3 has 12 amino acids. From germline, CDR1 is SGHRS and CDR2 YFSETQ. Trimming removed 0 bases from V and 5 bases from J, with 6 bases in between. The CDR3 region is CASSLVRNEQYF. DNA of the CDR3: TGCGCCAGCAGCTTGGTGCGCAACGAGCAGTACTTC.

This chain uses TRBV2 with TRBJ2-4, with D tentatively TRBD1 (5 bases). The CDR3 length is 14 residues. The germline V gene has CDR1 SNHLY and CDR2 FYNNEI. V lost 7 bases to trimming and J lost 0 bases, with 10 bases between them. Here the CDR3 reads CASNVGVAKNIQYF. The DNA for the CDR3 is TGTGCCAGCAATGTAGGGGTAGCCAAAAACATTCAGTACTTC.

J is TRBJ1-5 and V is TRBV19, with D possibly matching TRBD1 (5 bases). The CDR3 is made up of 15 amino acids. Germline CDR1 reads LNHDA; CDR2 reads SQIVND (reference sequence). Trimming took off 1 base at V and 3 bases at J, with 10 bases between the two ends. The CDR3, as DNA: TGTGCCAGTAGTATAGGGGGCAGATCCAATCAGCCCCAGCATTTT. Protein sequence: CASSIGGRSNQPQHF.

The CDR3 DNA reads TGTGCCAGCAGCTTAATGGGGCAGGGGGCCGGGGAGCTGTTTTTT. It translates to CASSLMGQGAGELFF. V is TRBV7-6 and J is TRBJ2-2, with 7 bases aligning to TRBD1. The CDR3 spans 15 residues. The V segment lost 2 bases and the J segment 6 bases; nucleotides outside the gene matches: 6. Germline V gene data show CDR1 as SGHVS and CDR2 as FNYEAQ.

The chain combines TRBV7-8 with TRBJ2-3; 8 bases fit TRBD2. In germline, CDR1 is SGHVS, CDR2 FQNEAQ. With 4 bases clipped from V and 5 bases from J, the junction kept 5 bases outside the gene matches. The CDR3 has 14 amino acids. CDR3 nucleotide sequence: TGTGCCAGCAGCTCCCGGGAGGGTGGAGATACGCAGTATTTT. This translates into CASSSREGGDTQYF.

The rearrangement uses TRBV6-5 and TRBJ1-3; the D is unclear. This CDR3 contains 15 residues. Germline V gives CDR1 MNHEY, CDR2 SVGAGI. The V and J ends lost 6 bases and 2 bases respectively, with 14 bases between them. The CDR3 protein is CASRGPGRTGNTIYF. CDR3 DNA sequence: TGTGCCAGCAGGGGCCCTGGCAGGACTGGAAACACCATATATTTT.

The rearrangement uses TRBV4-2 and TRBJ2-2; 9 nucleotides align to TRBD2. The germline V gene has CDR1 LGHNA and CDR2 YNFKEQ. V trimming: 0 bases; J trimming: 5 bases; junction bases outside the gene matches: 4. The CDR3 totals 16 residues. The CDR3 is CASSQETSGSTGELFF. The CDR3 DNA sequence: TGTGCCAGCAGCCAAGAGACTAGCGGATCAACCGGGGAGCTGTTTTTT.

The chain is built from TRBV13 and TRBJ2-7; TRBD2 matches 9 bases. This CDR3 is 15 amino acids long. Germline V gene data show CDR1 as PRHDT and CDR2 as FYEKMQ (reference sequence). Trimming removed 4 bases from V and 4 bases from J; junction bases left unmatched: 8. CDR3 DNA sequence: TGTGCCAGCAGCTCTAAGAAGCGGGGGGCTTACGAGCAGTACTTC. This encodes CASSSKKRGAYEQYF.

V and J are TRBV6-5 and TRBJ1-3; no clear D. The germline V gene encodes CDR1 MNHEY and CDR2 SVGAGI. With 6 bases removed from V and 1 base from J, the gap between germline ends came to 7 bases. There are 13 residues in the CDR3. CDR3 bases: TGTGCCAGCAGATTCGTTTCTGGAAACACCATATATTTT. It translates to CASRFVSGNTIYF.

The chain joins TRBV5-4 to TRBJ2-7; tentatively, D is TRBD2 (5 bases). The CDR3 covers 14 residues. The germline V gene has CDR1 SGHNT and CDR2 YYREEE (reference sequence). Trimming cost V 1 base and J 0 bases, with 8 bases left between them. CDR3 residues: CASSLLGVSYEQYF. DNA for the CDR3: TGTGCCAGCAGCTTGCTCGGGGTCTCCTACGAGCAGTACTTC.

This rearrangement joins TRBV19 to TRBJ2-2; D is unclear. The CDR3 loop spans 15 amino acids. Per germline, CDR1 LNHDA and CDR2 SQIVND (reference sequence). The ends were cut back, 1 base at V and 0 bases at J, with 6 bases in the middle. CDR3 protein: CASSIATANTGELFF. The CDR3 DNA sequence: TGTGCCAGTAGTATAGCGACTGCGAACACCGGGGAGCTGTTTTTT.

The chain couples TRBV18 to TRBJ2-2; D is unclear. In germline, CDR1 is KGHSH, CDR2 LQKENI. This CDR3 is built from 14 residues. V lost 4 bases and J lost 4, with 10 bases in between. The CDR3 loop reads CASSLGLLTGELFF. For the CDR3, the DNA is TGTGCCAGCTCACTTGGCCTGCTCACCGGGGAGCTGTTTTTT.

The DNA for the CDR3 is TGTGCCACCAGCGGCCGACTAGCGGGGGATACGCAGTATTTT. Translation: CATSGRLAGDTQYF. This chain connects TRBV15 to TRBJ2-3; 11 bases line up with TRBD2. J lost 6 bases, V lost 5 bases, and 4 bases had no gene match. CDR1 and CDR2 (germline): LNHNV, YYDKDF (reference sequence). The CDR3 is made up of 14 amino acids.

The V call is TRBV30, the J call TRBJ2-3, with TRBD1 matching 10 bases. The V segment lost 7 bases and the J segment 4 bases; nucleotides outside the gene matches: 14. CDR3 size: 16 residues. Germline assignment: CDR1 GTSNPN and CDR2 SVGIG (reference sequence). Written as DNA, the CDR3 is TGTGCCTTGATCAACCGGGACAGGGGATCGGCAGATACGCAGTATTTT. Its protein is CALINRDRGSADTQYF.

V gene TRBV27 combines with J gene TRBJ2-1; 11 positions agree with TRBD2. Germline values: CDR1 MNHEY, CDR2 SMNVEV (reference sequence). Trimming at V came to 5 bases and at J to 8 bases, leaving 8 bases not matched to a gene. The CDR3 is 15 residues long. The CDR3 DNA follows: TGTGCCAGCAGTCATCTTAGCGGGAGGGGCGATGAGCAGTTCTTC. This sequence encodes CASSHLSGRGDEQFF.

This rearrangement joins TRBV7-2 to TRBJ2-7; D uncertain. This CDR3 spans 13 amino acids. CDR1 is SGHTA and CDR2 is FQGNSA in the germline V gene. Deletions cut 0 bases from V and 4 bases from J, with 7 bases between. The CDR3 nucleotides read TGTGCCAGCAGCTTAGCGCGCCTGTACGAGCAGTACTTC. Translation: CASSLARLYEQYF.

This clone has just a few counts. The chain uses TRBV29-1 and TRBJ2-3; weak D call: TRBD2 (6 bases). Trimming left V 4 bases short and J 5 bases short, with 16 bases between. The germline V gene has CDR1 SQVTM and CDR2 ANQGSEA. The CDR3 has 14 residues. The CDR3 DNA is TGCAGCGTTGGATTAGCGGCCCTAGGAGATACGCAGTATTTT. Amino acids: CSVGLAALGDTQYF.

This sequence joins TRBV18 and TRBJ2-1, with TRBD2 matching over 13 bases. Losses at the gene ends were 3 bases for V and 8 bases for J; bases not matched to a gene: 4. CDR3 length: 15 residues. Germline loops: CDR1 KGHSH, CDR2 LQKENI. The CDR3 reads CASSPRTSGSYEQFF. For the CDR3, the DNA is TGTGCCAGCTCACCTCGGACTAGCGGGAGCTATGAGCAGTTCTTC. The full variable domain, rest sourced from reference TRBV18 and TRBJ2-1, is NAGVMQNPRHLVRRRGQEARLRCSPMKGHSHVYWYRQLPEEGLKFMVYLQKENIIDESGMPKERFSAEFPKEGPSILRIQQVVRGDSAAYFCASSPRTSGSYEQFFGPGTRLTVL.

This chain joins TRBV10-1 and TRBJ2-3; TRBD1 is a possible D gene (5 bases). V dropped 4 bases and J dropped 2 bases, with 10 bases sitting between them. CDR3 length: 14 amino acids. Germline V gene lookup returns CDR1 WNHNN and CDR2 SYGVQD (reference sequence). The CDR3 is CASSVSRDTDTQYF. The CDR3 coding sequence is TGCGCCAGCAGTGTGTCCAGGGACACAGATACGCAGTATTTT.

V is TRBV7-9 and J is TRBJ1-3; D gene unclear. CDR3 length equals 13 residues. Trimming took 5 bases from V and 0 from J, leaving 5 bases between them. CDR1 and CDR2 (germline): SEHNR, FQNEAQ (reference sequence). The CDR3 loop is CASSPSSGNTIYF. The CDR3 DNA is TGTGCCAGCAGCCCTAGCTCTGGAAACACCATATATTTT. The full variable domain, with the rest looked up from reference TRBV7-9 and TRBJ1-3, is DTGVSQNPRHKITKRGQNVTFRCDPISEHNRLYWYRQTLGQGPEFLTYFQNEAQLEKSRLLSDRFSAERPKGSFSTLEIQRTEQGDSAMYLCASSPSSGNTIYFGEGSWLTVV.

V usage is TRBV11-3 and J usage is TRBJ1-5; D not certain. The V end was cut by 5 bases, the J end by 1 base, with 6 bases between. Germline-derived CDR1 and CDR2 are SGHNT and YENEEA. The CDR3 runs to 13 residues. The CDR3 DNA follows: TGTGCCAGCAGCCTCCAGAGCAATCAGCCCCAGCATTTT. Encoded protein: CASSLQSNQPQHF.

This clone is termed medium-sized. V and J are TRBV19 and TRBJ2-7; TRBD2 agrees at 14 bases. The CDR3 consists of 16 residues. Germline CDR1 LNHDA, CDR2 SQIVND (reference sequence). The V gene end was trimmed by 6 bases and the J gene end by 6 bases; junction bases not matched to a gene: 10. The DNA of the CDR3 is TGTGCCAGTAGCCCCAATGGGGGGACTAGCGGGAGCGAGCAGTACTTC. This codes for CASSPNGGTSGSEQYF.

CDR3 in DNA: TGCAGCGTGGTACAGGGGGCCGCCTACGAGCAGTACTTC. Amino acid sequence: CSVVQGAAYEQYF. The chain employs TRBV29-1 and TRBJ2-7; 9 bases are shared with TRBD1. This CDR3 comprises 13 residues. Germline V gene data show CDR1 as SQVTM and CDR2 as ANQGSEA. The ends lost 6 bases at V and 2 bases at J; junction bases unmatched: 5.

The chain is built from TRBV29-1 and TRBJ2-3; TRBD2 aligns across 12 bases. The germline CDR1 and CDR2 sequences are SQVTM and ANQGSEA. CDR3 size: 15 residues. V trimming: 7 bases; J trimming: 1 base; junction bases outside the gene matches: 6. The CDR3 is CSARTSGARTDTQYF. CDR3 sequence (DNA): TGCAGCGCTAGGACTAGCGGGGCTCGCACAGATACGCAGTATTTT.

V gene TRBV6-5 combines with J gene TRBJ2-2, with a possible D match to TRBD2 (6 bases). The CDR3 consists of 15 residues. V lost 2 bases to trimming and J lost 3 bases, with 10 bases between them. Germline V lookup: CDR1 MNHEY, CDR2 SVGAGI. The CDR3 protein is CASSYSSGYTGELFF. CDR3 in DNA: TGTGCCAGCAGTTACAGTAGCGGTTACACCGGGGAGCTGTTTTTT.

The V call is TRBV19, the J call TRBJ2-1, with unresolved D. From germline, CDR1 is LNHDA and CDR2 SQIVND (reference sequence). The V gene lost 3 bases and the J gene lost 8 bases, with 20 bases spanning the gap. The CDR3 covers 16 residues. In DNA form, the CDR3 reads TGTGCCAGTAGTATCATCAAACTACTCCGGCCCCATGAGCAGTTCTTC. Its translation is CASSIIKLLRPHEQFF.

The chain carries TRBV7-9 and TRBJ1-4; weak D call: TRBD1 (5 bases). The CDR3 has 16 amino acids. V lost 4 bases and J lost 6, with 18 bases in between. The V gene's germline CDR1 is SEHNR and CDR2 FQNEAQ (reference sequence). The CDR3 DNA follows: TGTGCCAGCAGCTCAAGCCGGTACAGGAGGGATGAAAAACTGTTTTTT. Amino acid sequence: CASSSSRYRRDEKLFF.

The rearrangement uses TRBV29-1 and TRBJ2-3; D perhaps matches TRBD2 (5 bases). Germline CDR1 is SQVTM and CDR2 is ANQGSEA. CDR3 length equals 13 residues. V was clipped by 5 bases and J by 5 bases, with 14 bases between them. CDR3 region: CSVRTSRVDTQYF. The CDR3 nucleotides read TGCAGCGTTCGGACCTCGAGGGTAGATACGCAGTATTTT.

This clone was seen a handful of times. The rearrangement uses TRBV30 and TRBJ1-1; TRBD1 matches 9 bases. The germline CDR1 and CDR2 sequences are GTSNPN and SVGIG (reference sequence). The length of the CDR3 is 13 residues. J lost 6 bases, V lost 3 bases, and 5 bases had no gene match. The CDR3 nucleotides are TGTGCCTGGAGCTACAGGGGGCGGGCTGAAGCTTTCTTT. Amino acids: CAWSYRGRAEAFF.

The V gene is TRBV9, the J gene TRBJ1-5; 8 positions match TRBD1. The CDR3 is made up of 14 amino acids. V dropped 0 bases and J dropped 6; count of bases not matched to a gene: 2. Per germline, CDR1 SGDLS and CDR2 YYNGEE. CDR3: CASSVGTGSQPQHF. The DNA of the CDR3 is TGTGCCAGCAGCGTAGGGACAGGGTCTCAGCCCCAGCATTTT.